Sequencing of this TCR beta chain was carried out in a study of blood T cell repertoires in COVID-19. Overall study context: Sample material is recorded as cDNA or gDNA derived from T cells, B-cell-depleted T cells, or PBMCs.

Participants spanned ages 18 to 89 years and resided in roughly 26 US areas. Cohorts were based on clinical histories the participants reported. Trimming cost V 6 bases and J 12 bases; bases outside gene matches: 7. The CDR3 is made up of 11 amino acids. Germline loops: CDR1 MNHEY, CDR2 SVGAGI. Using immunoSEQ multiplex PCR, the repertoire was profiled, and TCRdb retains in-frame clones only, with some absent. This sample has some 240,000 clones, with around 84% found just once. The sequence was collected from a man aged 25 to 45 with acute COVID-19. The gene calls are TRBV6-5 and TRBJ1-1; 7 bases are shared with TRBD1. Sample: PBMCs or T cells enriched from blood (not recorded which). The CDR3 DNA is TGTGCCAGCAGAGCCGGGACAGTGTCTTTCTTT. Its protein product is CASRAGTVSFF.